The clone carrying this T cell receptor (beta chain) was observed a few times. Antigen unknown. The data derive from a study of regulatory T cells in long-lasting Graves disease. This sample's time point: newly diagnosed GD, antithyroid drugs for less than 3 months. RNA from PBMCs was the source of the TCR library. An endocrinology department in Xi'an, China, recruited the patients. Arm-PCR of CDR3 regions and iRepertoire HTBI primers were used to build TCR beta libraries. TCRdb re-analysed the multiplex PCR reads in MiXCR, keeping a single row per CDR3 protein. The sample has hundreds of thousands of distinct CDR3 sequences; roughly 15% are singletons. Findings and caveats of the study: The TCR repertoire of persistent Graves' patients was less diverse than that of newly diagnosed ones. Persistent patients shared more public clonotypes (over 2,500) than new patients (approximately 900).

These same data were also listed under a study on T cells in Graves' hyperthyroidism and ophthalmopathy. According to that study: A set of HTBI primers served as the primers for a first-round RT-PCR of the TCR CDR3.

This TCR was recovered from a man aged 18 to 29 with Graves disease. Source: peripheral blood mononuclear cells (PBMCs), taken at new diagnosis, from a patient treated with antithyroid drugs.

The CDR3, as DNA: TGCAGTGCTGGTAACAGGGGTTGGGGCAATCAGCCCCAGCATTTT. Amino acid sequence: CSAGNRGWGNQPQHF. The rearrangement links TRBV20-1 to TRBJ1-5; 7 bases align to TRBD1. This CDR3 comprises 15 residues. Per the germline V gene, CDR1 is DFQATT and CDR2 is SNEGSKA (reference sequence). V was pared by 5 bases and J by 2 bases, with 9 bases of the junction left unmatched.